The clone carrying this T cell receptor beta chain has a single count. The data belong to a study of blood T cell repertoires in COVID-19. Study information: T cells, B-cell-depleted T cells, or PBMCs provided the cDNA or gDNA that served as material.

The V segment lost 5 bases and the J segment 5 bases; nucleotides outside the gene matches: 5. This CDR3 has 13 residues. In the study's own analysis: Amplified reference gene primers provided the basis for estimating nucleated cell counts. This table comes from immunoSEQ multiplex PCR, and its TCRdb copy is limited to in-frame clones, with some not included. V, J and clone size are those of that table, while D and trimming were read from the DNA. The data hold some 210,000 clones, with over 70% observed a single time. The chain joins TRBV12-3 or TRBV12-4 to TRBJ1-2; 7 nucleotides agree with TRBD1. Input material: peripheral blood. This TCR was sampled from a man in his fifties with active or convalescent COVID-19. CDR3 sequence reads: CASSTGAGYGYTF. CDR3 in DNA: TGTGCCAGCAGTACAGGGGCGGGATATGGCTACACCTTC.